These 21 T cell receptor beta chains came from one sample sequenced in a study of technical replicates of blood from a few donors. Only in-frame clones appear in the TCRdb table, and some are missing; sequencing was by immunoSEQ multiplex PCR. The sample includes roughly 80,000 clones, 95% to 96% of them seen just once. Sequences were obtained from T cells isolated from PBMCs. The receptors were gathered from a human donor in good health.

The chain carries TRBV7-3 and TRBJ2-1; no clear D. There are 14 residues in the CDR3. Germline values: CDR1 SGHTA, CDR2 FQGTGA. V was shortened by 0 bases and J by 5 bases, with 8 bases between the two germline ends. The DNA for the CDR3 is TGTGCCAGCAGCTTAACTAGCTATAACAATGAGCAGTTCTTC. Protein product: CASSLTSYNNEQFF.

This chain uses TRBV12-5 with TRBJ2-2; possibly TRBD1 for D (6 bases). The CDR3 sequence is 14 residues long. CDR1 is LGHNT and CDR2 is FRNRAP in the germline V gene. Between the trimmed V and J ends, which lost 8 bases and 1 base, there was a span of 11 bases. CDR3 bases: TGTGCTAGTAGCGAGACAGGGAACACCGGGGAGCTGTTTTTT. It specifies CASSETGNTGELFF.

The chain has TRBV7-9 and TRBJ2-1, with 9 bases aligning to TRBD2. Germline CDR1 is SEHNR and CDR2 is FQNEAQ (reference sequence). Trimming cost V 5 bases and J 7 bases; bases outside gene matches: 9. The CDR3 sequence is 15 residues long. In nucleotides, the CDR3 is TGTGCCAGCAGCCATCGACTAGCGGAGGGGAATGAGCAGTTCTTC. Its translation is CASSHRLAEGNEQFF.

The genes are TRBV30 and TRBJ2-1; 7 positions match TRBD2. The germline CDR1 and CDR2 sequences are GTSNPN and SVGIG (reference sequence). Losses at the gene ends were 5 bases for V and 2 bases for J; bases not matched to a gene: 6. The CDR3 is 14 amino acids. CDR3 sequence: CAWGPGGTYNEQFF. As DNA, the CDR3 is TGTGCCTGGGGGCCGGGGGGAACCTACAATGAGCAGTTCTTC.

This clone turned up a few times. The CDR3 spells CAWSAGDGYTF. CDR3 sequence (DNA): TGTGCCTGGAGTGCAGGGGATGGCTACACCTTC. The chain employs TRBV30 and TRBJ1-2; D might be TRBD1 (6 bases). CDR1 GTSNPN and CDR2 SVGIG come from the germline V gene (reference sequence). V lost 1 base and J 6 bases, leaving 6 bases between the germline ends. The CDR3 consists of 11 residues.

The chain links TRBV28 to TRBJ2-3; TRBD2 matches 11 bases. Germline CDR1 MDHEN, CDR2 SYDVKM. The CDR3 contains 13 residues. With 6 bases clipped from V and 5 bases from J, the junction kept 1 base outside the gene matches. CDR3 residues: CASRGLAGDTQYF. The CDR3 DNA is TGTGCCAGCAGAGGACTAGCGGGAGATACGCAGTATTTT.

This clone showed up just once. The chain couples TRBV25-1 to TRBJ2-2, with 8 bases aligning to TRBD1. The CDR3 is 15 amino acids. Germline V gives CDR1 MGHDK, CDR2 SYGVNS. The ends lost 4 bases at V and 5 bases at J; junction bases unmatched: 6. CDR3 in amino acids: CASSGTGRKTGELFF. In DNA, the CDR3 is TGTGCCAGCAGTGGGACAGGGAGAAAAACCGGGGAGCTGTTTTTT.

The CDR3: CAWNRLAGKDTQYF. The CDR3 coding sequence is TGTGCCTGGAATAGACTAGCGGGAAAAGATACGCAGTATTTT. V gene TRBV30 combines with J gene TRBJ2-3; 11 nucleotides line up with TRBD2. The germline CDR1 and CDR2 sequences are GTSNPN and SVGIG (reference sequence). CDR3 length equals 14 residues. J was trimmed by 5 bases and V by 4 bases; bases with no gene match: 5.

The chain employs TRBV5-4 and TRBJ2-5; 8 bases line up with TRBD2. The CDR3 consists of 13 residues. The V segment lost 4 bases and the J segment 5 bases; nucleotides outside the gene matches: 4. The germline V gene has CDR1 SGHNT and CDR2 YYREEE (reference sequence). The CDR3 is CASSGTRIETQYF. The CDR3, as DNA: TGTGCCAGCAGCGGGACTAGAATTGAGACCCAGTACTTC.

The chain recombines TRBV19 with TRBJ1-2, with D possibly matching TRBD1 (5 bases). The CDR3 consists of 12 residues. Germline lookup yields CDR1 LNHDA and CDR2 SQIVND (reference sequence). Trimming took 10 bases from V and 2 from J, leaving 11 bases between them. CDR3 coding DNA: TGTGCCACCAAAAGGGGCAACTATGGCTACACCTTC. It translates to CATKRGNYGYTF.

The chain couples TRBV6-5 to TRBJ1-1; possibly TRBD1 for D (6 bases). The germline CDR1 and CDR2 sequences are MNHEY and SVGAGI. This CDR3 is 15 amino acids long. The ends were cut back, 3 bases at V and 7 bases at J, with 18 bases in the middle. CDR3 in DNA: TGTGCCAGCAGTTATCACCCCCAGGGGCGCGGTGAAGCTTTCTTT. Its protein product is CASSYHPQGRGEAFF.

V usage is TRBV19 and J usage is TRBJ2-3; TRBD2 matches at 9 bases. This CDR3 has 15 residues. Trimming cost V 4 bases and J 4 bases; bases outside gene matches: 6. In germline, CDR1 is LNHDA, CDR2 SQIVND (reference sequence). The CDR3 here is CASSNRGRVADTQYF. The CDR3 DNA follows: TGTGCCAGTAGTAATCGCGGGAGGGTGGCAGATACGCAGTATTTT.

The chain joins TRBV6-5 to TRBJ2-7; 7 nucleotides align to TRBD1. Germline V gene lookup returns CDR1 MNHEY and CDR2 SVGAGI. V gave up 8 bases and J gave up 3 bases; unmatched junction bases: 4. The length of the CDR3 is 12 residues. CDR3 loop: CASGRQGYEQYF. DNA of the CDR3: TGTGCCAGCGGAAGACAGGGCTACGAGCAGTACTTC.

This rearrangement joins TRBV5-1 to TRBJ2-2, with D perhaps TRBD2 (6 bases). This CDR3 has 16 residues. V dropped 1 base and J dropped 0 bases, with 10 bases sitting between them. The germline V gene has CDR1 SGHRS and CDR2 YFSETQ. The CDR3 region is CASSLIGGTNTGELFF. CDR3 nucleotide sequence: TGCGCCAGCAGCTTGATTGGAGGGACGAACACCGGGGAGCTGTTTTTT.

This chain connects TRBV9 to TRBJ2-3, with 10 bases identical to TRBD2. Germline V gives CDR1 SGDLS, CDR2 YYNGEE. This CDR3 is 16 amino acids long. V gave up 4 bases and J gave up 5 bases; unmatched junction bases: 10. The CDR3 here is CASSSWTSGLGDTQYF. As DNA, the CDR3 is TGTGCCAGCAGCTCCTGGACTAGCGGTTTGGGAGATACGCAGTATTTT.

The chain recombines TRBV4-1 with TRBJ2-5, with D unresolved. The CDR3 consists of 16 residues. The V gene's germline CDR1 is MGHRA and CDR2 YSYEKL. V gave up 4 bases and J gave up 1 base, with 16 bases separating them. DNA for the CDR3: TGCGCCAGCAGCCCCCGAGCCGGAGAAGTCCAAGAGACCCAGTACTTC. This codes for CASSPRAGEVQETQYF.

This chain links TRBV19 with TRBJ2-7; 9 positions agree with TRBD1. Looked up from germline, CDR1 is LNHDA and CDR2 is SQIVND (reference sequence). Trimming cost V 3 bases and J 6 bases; bases outside gene matches: 9. The CDR3 runs to 15 residues. Here the CDR3 DNA reads TGTGCCAGTAGTATCAGCACCGGGACAGGGAGCGAGCAGTACTTC. This encodes CASSISTGTGSEQYF. Combining the CDR3 with reference TRBV19 and TRBJ2-7 gives the whole variable domain DGGITQSPKYLFRKEGQNVTLSCEQNLNHDAMYWYRQDPGQGLRLIYYSQIVNDFQKGDIAEGYSVSREKKESFPLTVTSAQKNPTAFYLCASSISTGTGSEQYFGPGTRLTVT.

This clone has just one count. This chain links TRBV7-4 with TRBJ2-7; 11 bases fit TRBD2. The CDR3 consists of 19 residues. Germline V gene sequence: CDR1 SGHVT, CDR2 SQSDAQ. The trim removed 0 bases at V and 2 bases at J, leaving 12 bases unmatched. The DNA of the CDR3 is TGTGCCAGCAGCTTAGCCCGGGCCTGCACTAGCGGGAGTACCTACGAGCAGTACTTC. As protein: CASSLARACTSGSTYEQYF.

This clone was recorded only once. The genes are TRBV28 and TRBJ1-5; TRBD1 matches 8 bases. Trimming removed 5 bases from V and 4 bases from J; junction bases left unmatched: 7. The CDR3 is 15 amino acids. Per germline, CDR1 MDHEN and CDR2 SYDVKM. The CDR3 sequence is CASSPPGTGNQPQHF. Written as DNA, the CDR3 is TGTGCCAGCAGTCCCCCCGGGACAGGAAATCAGCCCCAGCATTTT.

The rearrangement joins TRBV29-1 to TRBJ1-3, with TRBD1 as a possible D gene (6 bases). Trimming left V 4 bases short and J 2 bases short, with 18 bases between. The CDR3 has 16 amino acids. The V gene's germline CDR1 is SQVTM and CDR2 ANQGSEA. The CDR3 loop reads CSVANPQGKTGNTIYF. The DNA of the CDR3 is TGCAGCGTTGCAAACCCTCAGGGGAAAACTGGAAACACCATATATTTT.

The genes are TRBV7-9 and TRBJ1-4, with 10 positions matching TRBD1. The CDR3 sequence is 14 residues long. Germline loops: CDR1 SEHNR, CDR2 FQNEAQ (reference sequence). With 5 bases clipped from V and 6 bases from J, the junction kept 3 bases outside the gene matches. CDR3 nucleotide sequence: TGTGCCAGCAGCCCGACAGGGGGCCATGAAAAACTGTTTTTT. The encoded protein is CASSPTGGHEKLFF. Drawing the rest from reference TRBV7-9 and TRBJ1-4, the complete variable domain is DTGVSQNPRHKITKRGQNVTFRCDPISEHNRLYWYRQTLGQGPEFLTYFQNEAQLEKSRLLSDRFSAERPKGSFSTLEIQRTEQGDSAMYLCASSPTGGHEKLFFGSGTQLSVL.